The rows below give T cell receptor beta chains drawn from one sample of a study of identical twins. TCRdb reprocessed the 5' RACE reads via MiXCR and lists one record per CDR3 protein. The sample has hundreds of thousands of distinct CDR3 sequences; roughly 26% are singletons. The same data also contributed to another study, on T cells expressing NK-cell markers.

What was sequenced was CD4+ T cells sorted from blood. All receptors come from a woman between 18 and 30 years old in good health. Both conserved end residues are part of each CDR3. D genes are given only for firm matches. Some rows mark clone size as missing; the rest say once, few, many or name a class of expanded clone.

V	J	D	size	CDR3	DNA
TRBV12-3/TRBV12-4	TRBJ2-5	TRBD1	once	CASSRGTGRVGQETQYF	TGTGCCAGCAGTCGGGGGACAGGGAGGGTAGGGCAAGAGACCCAGTACTTC
TRBV6-2/TRBV6-3	TRBJ2-7	-	-	CASSPGQRERYEQYF	TGTGCCAGCAGCCCCGGACAACGGGAGCGGTACGAGCAGTACTTC
TRBV6-1	TRBJ1-6	-	few	CASSARVGDSPLHF	TGTGCCAGCAGTGCCAGGGTAGGCGATTCACCCCTCCACTTT
TRBV7-9	TRBJ1-4	-	-	CASSGPRLLLNEKLFF	TGTGCCAGCTCGGGACCGAGACTCCTACTTAATGAAAAACTGTTTTTT
TRBV20-1	TRBJ2-5	-	-	CSAEDSQMKTQYF	TGCAGTGCTGAGGACTCCCAGATGAAGACCCAGTACTTC
TRBV6-2/TRBV6-3	TRBJ2-1	TRBD2	-	CASSLGTSGRLYNEQFF	TGTGCCAGCAGTTTGGGTACTAGCGGGCGGCTTTACAATGAGCAGTTCTTC
TRBV7-3	TRBJ2-5	-	-	CASSLTSPGQTGETQYF	TGTGCCAGCAGCTTAACGTCTCCTGGCCAAACTGGAGAGACCCAGTACTTC
TRBV4-3	TRBJ2-1	TRBD2	-	CASSQRPGLADGGSYNEQFF	TGCGCCAGCAGCCAACGACCGGGACTAGCGGATGGAGGCTCCTACAATGAGCAGTTCTTC
TRBV14	TRBJ2-7	-	-	CASSQEQVVGEQYF	TGTGCCAGCAGCCAAGAACAGGTAGTGGGCGAGCAGTACTTC
TRBV7-2	TRBJ2-3	-	once	CASSLPPGALITDTQYF	TGTGCCAGCAGCTTACCTCCGGGGGCTCTTATCACAGATACGCAGTATTTT
TRBV6-1	TRBJ1-2	-	few	CASSTGLRNYGYTF	TGTGCCAGCAGTACGGGACTTCGTAACTATGGCTACACCTTC
TRBV6-2/TRBV6-3	TRBJ2-7	-	many	CASTWDPETYEQYF	TGTGCCAGCACCTGGGACCCTGAGACGTACGAGCAGTACTTC
TRBV15	TRBJ2-3	-	-	CATSRDVGVTDTQYF	TGTGCCACCAGCAGAGATGTGGGGGTCACAGATACGCAGTATTTT
TRBV12-3/TRBV12-4	TRBJ1-2	TRBD1	-	CASSTQNRGPGGYTF	TGTGCCAGCAGTACCCAGAACAGGGGGCCGGGTGGCTACACCTTC
TRBV3-1	TRBJ2-1	-	few	CASSTRDGDFLGNEQFF	TGTGCCAGCAGTACCCGGGACGGAGATTTTTTAGGCAATGAGCAGTTCTTC
TRBV20-1	TRBJ2-1	-	few	CSAAYGSRLNNEQFF	TGCAGTGCTGCGTACGGGAGTAGGCTTAACAATGAGCAGTTCTTC